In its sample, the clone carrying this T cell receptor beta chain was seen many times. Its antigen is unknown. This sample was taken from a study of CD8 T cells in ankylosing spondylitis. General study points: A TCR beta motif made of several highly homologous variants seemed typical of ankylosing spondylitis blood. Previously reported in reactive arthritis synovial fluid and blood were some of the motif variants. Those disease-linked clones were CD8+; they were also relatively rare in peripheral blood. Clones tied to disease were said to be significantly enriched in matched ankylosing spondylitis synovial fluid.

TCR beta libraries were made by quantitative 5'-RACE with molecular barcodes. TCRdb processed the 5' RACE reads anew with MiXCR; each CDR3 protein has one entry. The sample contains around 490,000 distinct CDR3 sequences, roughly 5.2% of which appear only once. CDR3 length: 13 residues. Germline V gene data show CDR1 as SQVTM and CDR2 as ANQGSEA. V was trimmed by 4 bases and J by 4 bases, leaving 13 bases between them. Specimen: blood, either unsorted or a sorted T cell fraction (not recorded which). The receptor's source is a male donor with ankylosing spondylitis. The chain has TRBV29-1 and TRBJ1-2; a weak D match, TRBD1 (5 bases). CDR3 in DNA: TGCAGCGTTGTCCCCGGGACTGCCTATGGCTACACCTTC. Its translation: CSVVPGTAYGYTF.